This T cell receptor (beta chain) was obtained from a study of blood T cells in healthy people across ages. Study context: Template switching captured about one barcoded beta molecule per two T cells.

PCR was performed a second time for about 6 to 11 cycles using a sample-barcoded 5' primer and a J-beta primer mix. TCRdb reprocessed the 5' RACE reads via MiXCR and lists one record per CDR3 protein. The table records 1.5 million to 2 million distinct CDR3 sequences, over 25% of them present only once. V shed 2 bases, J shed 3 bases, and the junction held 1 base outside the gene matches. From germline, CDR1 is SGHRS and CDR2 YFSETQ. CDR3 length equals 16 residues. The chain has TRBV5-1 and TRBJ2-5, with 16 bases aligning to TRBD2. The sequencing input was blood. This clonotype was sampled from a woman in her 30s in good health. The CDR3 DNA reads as TGCGCCAGCAGCTTCGGGACTAGCGGGGGGGAAGAGACCCAGTACTTC. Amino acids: CASSFGTSGGEETQYF.